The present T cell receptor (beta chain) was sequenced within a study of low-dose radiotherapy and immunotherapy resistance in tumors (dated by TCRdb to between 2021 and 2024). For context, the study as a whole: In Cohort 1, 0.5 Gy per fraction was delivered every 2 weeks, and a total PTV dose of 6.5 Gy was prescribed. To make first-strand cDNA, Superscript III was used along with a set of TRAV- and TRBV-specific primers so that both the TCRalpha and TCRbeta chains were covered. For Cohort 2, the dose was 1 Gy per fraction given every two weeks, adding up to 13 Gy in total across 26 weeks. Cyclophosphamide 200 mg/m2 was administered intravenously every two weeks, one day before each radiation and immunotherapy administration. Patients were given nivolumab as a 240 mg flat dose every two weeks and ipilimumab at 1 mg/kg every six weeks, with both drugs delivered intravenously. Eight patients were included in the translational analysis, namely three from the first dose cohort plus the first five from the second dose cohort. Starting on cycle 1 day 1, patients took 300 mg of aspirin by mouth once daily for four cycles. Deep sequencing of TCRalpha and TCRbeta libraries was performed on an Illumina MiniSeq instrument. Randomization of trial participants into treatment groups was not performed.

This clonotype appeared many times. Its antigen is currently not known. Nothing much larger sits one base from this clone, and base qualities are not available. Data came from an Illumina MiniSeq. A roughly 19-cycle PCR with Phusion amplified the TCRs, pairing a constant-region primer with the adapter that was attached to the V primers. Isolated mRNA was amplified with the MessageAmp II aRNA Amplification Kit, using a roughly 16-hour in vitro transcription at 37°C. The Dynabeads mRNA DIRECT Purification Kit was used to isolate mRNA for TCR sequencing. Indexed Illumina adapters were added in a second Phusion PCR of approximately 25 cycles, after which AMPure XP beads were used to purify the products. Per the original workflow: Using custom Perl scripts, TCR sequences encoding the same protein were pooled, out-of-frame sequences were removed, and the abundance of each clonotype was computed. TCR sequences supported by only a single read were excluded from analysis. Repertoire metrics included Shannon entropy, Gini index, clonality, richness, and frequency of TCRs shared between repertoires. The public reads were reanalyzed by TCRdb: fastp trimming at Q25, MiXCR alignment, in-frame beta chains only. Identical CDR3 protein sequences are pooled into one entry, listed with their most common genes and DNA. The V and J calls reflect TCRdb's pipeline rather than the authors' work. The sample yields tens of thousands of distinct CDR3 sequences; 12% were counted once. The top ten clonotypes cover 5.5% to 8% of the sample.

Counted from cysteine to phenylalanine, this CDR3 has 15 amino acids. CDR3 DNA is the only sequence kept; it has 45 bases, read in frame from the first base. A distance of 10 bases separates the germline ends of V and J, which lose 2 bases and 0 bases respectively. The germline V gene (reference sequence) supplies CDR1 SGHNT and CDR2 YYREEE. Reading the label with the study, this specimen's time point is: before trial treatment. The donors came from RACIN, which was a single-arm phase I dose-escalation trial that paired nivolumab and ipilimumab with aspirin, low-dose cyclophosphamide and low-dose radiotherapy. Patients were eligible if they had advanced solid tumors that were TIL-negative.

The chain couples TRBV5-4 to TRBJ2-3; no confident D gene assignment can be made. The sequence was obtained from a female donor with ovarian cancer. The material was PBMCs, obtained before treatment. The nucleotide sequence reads TGTGCCAGCAGCTTCCCGTTACCTAGCACAGATACGCAGTATTTT. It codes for CASSFPLPSTDTQYF.